The next 4 T cell receptor beta chains were all read from a single sample in a study of blood T cell repertoires in COVID-19. Profiled with immunoSEQ multiplex PCR; TCRdb holds only in-frame clones, not every one. The profile shows under 300,000 clones, less than 90% of them singletons. Specimen: peripheral blood. The receptors come from a woman in her thirties or forties who had recovered from COVID-19.

This clone was observed a handful of times. This sequence joins TRBV5-1 and TRBJ2-4; the match to TRBD2 covers 11 bases. CDR1 is SGHRS and CDR2 is YFSETQ in the germline V gene. The CDR3 loop spans 15 amino acids. Losses at the gene ends were 3 bases for V and 8 bases for J; bases not matched to a gene: 7. CDR3 sequence reads: CASSWAGTSGDIQYF. CDR3 sequence (DNA): TGCGCCAGCAGCTGGGCCGGGACTAGCGGAGACATTCAGTACTTC.

This clone has more than one count but fewer than ten. V gene TRBV30 combines with J gene TRBJ2-2; D ambiguous. Germline loops: CDR1 GTSNPN, CDR2 SVGIG (reference sequence). This CDR3 is built from 13 residues. Trimming cost V 4 bases and J 5 bases, with 11 bases left between them. For the CDR3, the DNA is TGTGCCTGGAATATCTACCTAACCGGGGAGCTGTTTTTT. This gives the protein CAWNIYLTGELFF.

This chain joins TRBV2 and TRBJ2-7; TRBD1 agrees at 10 bases. Losses at the gene ends were 7 bases for V and 4 bases for J; bases not matched to a gene: 4. CDR1 and CDR2 (germline): SNHLY, FYNNEI. The CDR3 spans 13 residues. The CDR3 loop reads CASTRDRGYEQYF. In DNA, the CDR3 is TGTGCCAGCACCAGGGACAGGGGATACGAGCAGTACTTC.

This clone was detected only a few times. The chain links TRBV4-1 to TRBJ1-1; possible D gene TRBD1, 5 bases. The CDR3 sequence is 14 residues long. CDR1 and CDR2 from the germline V gene are MGHRA and YSYEKL. V was clipped by 0 bases and J by 6 bases, with 11 bases between them. The CDR3: CASSQELRGPEAFF. CDR3 DNA sequence: TGCGCCAGCAGCCAAGAATTAAGGGGCCCTGAAGCTTTCTTT.